Here is one T cell receptor (beta chain) with its context. Through a sample-barcoded 5' primer and a J-beta primer mix, a second PCR was run for 7 to 11 cycles. CDR3-containing paired-end reads numbered at least 2.5 million in each sample. TCRdb ran MiXCR on the 5' RACE reads and lists one entry per CDR3 protein. The data show about 1.4 million distinct CDR3 sequences, approximately 63% seen once. This sample was included in a study of blood T cells in healthy people across ages. At the level of the study: Researchers report that template switching captured about one barcoded beta molecule per two T cells.

Looked up from germline, CDR1 is SGHRS and CDR2 is YFSETQ. The CDR3 consists of 14 residues. V shed 4 bases, J shed 5 bases, and the junction held 8 bases outside the gene matches. The sample providers were healthy Caucasian people from Russia, aged roughly 6 to 90. A minimum of 6 micrograms of total RNA was extracted per sample. This sequence joins TRBV5-1 and TRBJ2-7; the match to TRBD1 covers 8 bases. This receptor was taken from a man between 18 and 29 years old in good health. The sequenced sample consisted of blood. CDR3 sequence: CASSDGQGGNEQYF. CDR3 nucleotide sequence: TGCGCCAGCAGCGATGGACAGGGTGGCAACGAGCAGTACTTC.